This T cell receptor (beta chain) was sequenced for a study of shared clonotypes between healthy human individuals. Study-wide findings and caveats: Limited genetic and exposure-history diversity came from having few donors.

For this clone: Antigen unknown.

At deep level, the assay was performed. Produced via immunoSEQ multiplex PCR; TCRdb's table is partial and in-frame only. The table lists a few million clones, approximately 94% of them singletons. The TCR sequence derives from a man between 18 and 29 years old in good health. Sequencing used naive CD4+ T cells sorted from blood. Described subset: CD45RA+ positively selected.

The CDR3 spells CASSRGRGGPHEQYF. The CDR3 region has the DNA TGTGCCAGCAGCCGGGGGAGAGGGGGACCTCACGAGCAGTACTTC. V and J are TRBV7-9 and TRBJ2-7; perhaps D is TRBD1 or TRBD2 (6 bases each). The CDR3 extends over 15 amino acids. Trimming removed 5 bases at V and 5 bases at J, with 19 bases between. Germline assignment: CDR1 SEHNR and CDR2 FQNEAQ (reference sequence).